These T cell receptor beta chains were read from a single sample in a study of blood T cell repertoires in COVID-19. The data were produced by immunoSEQ multiplex PCR, yet TCRdb's version contains in-frame clones alone and is incomplete. The data show 100,000 to 120,000 clones, nearly 90% seen once. Sample: peripheral blood. Source of these receptors: a human donor in a cohort sampled during active COVID-19. CDR3s include the opening cysteine and the closing phenylalanine or tryptophan. Fields, in order: V gene, clone size, D gene, J gene, CDR3 protein, CDR3 DNA. A D gene is named only where the DNA matches it firmly. Size tells how often a clone was seen (once, few, many) or the class of an expanded clone, and some rows leave it out.

TRBV4-2,NA,TRBD1,TRBJ1-4,CASSPEGQGNEKLFF,TGTGCCAGCAGCCCAGAGGGACAGGGGAATGAAAAACTGTTTTTT
TRBV28,NA,NA,TRBJ2-7,CASSRGQARYEQYF,TGTGCCAGCAGCCGAGGACAAGCTCGTTACGAGCAGTACTTC
TRBV9,NA,NA,TRBJ1-1,CASSRGLANTEAFF,TGTGCCAGCAGCCGGGGACTGGCGAACACTGAAGCTTTCTTT
TRBV5-1,NA,TRBD2,TRBJ2-7,CASSLGGADHYEQYF,TGCGCCAGCAGCCTCGGGGGGGCGGACCATTACGAGCAGTACTTC
TRBV3-1/TRBV3-2,NA,TRBD1,TRBJ1-4,CASSPGQGFVKLFF,TGTGCCAGCAGCCCGGGACAGGGCTTTGTAAAACTGTTTTTT
TRBV6-2/TRBV6-3,NA,NA,TRBJ2-2,CASSYSREGPGELFF,TGTGCCAGCAGTTACTCGAGGGAAGGACCCGGGGAGCTGTTTTTT
TRBV12-3/TRBV12-4,NA,NA,TRBJ1-2,CASSAEGLYGYTF,TGTGCCAGCAGTGCCGAGGGTCTCTATGGCTACACCTTC
TRBV11-3,NA,TRBD1,TRBJ1-1,CASSLDRGTEAFF,TGTGCCAGCAGCCTAGACAGGGGCACTGAAGCTTTCTTT
TRBV19,many,NA,TRBJ1-1,CASDGQPNTEAFF,TGTGCCAGTGATGGACAGCCGAACACTGAAGCTTTCTTT
TRBV15,NA,NA,TRBJ2-5,CATSRDFGQREETQYF,TGTGCCACCAGCAGAGACTTCGGACAACGCGAAGAGACCCAGTACTTC
TRBV6-2/TRBV6-3,NA,NA,TRBJ2-1,CASSWAGNEQFF,TGTGCCAGCAGTTGGGCCGGCAATGAGCAGTTCTTC
TRBV6-2/TRBV6-3,NA,NA,TRBJ1-1,CASSYDGANTEAFF,TGTGCCAGCAGTTACGATGGGGCGAACACTGAAGCTTTCTTT
TRBV28,NA,NA,TRBJ1-3,CASSFDSKSFSGNTIYF,TGTGCCAGCAGTTTTGATTCGAAGAGTTTCTCGGGAAACACCATATATTTT
TRBV7-9,NA,NA,TRBJ1-4,CASSLATQGEKLFF,TGTGCCAGCAGCTTAGCCACACAGGGAGAAAAACTGTTTTTT
TRBV2,NA,NA,TRBJ1-5,CASSGDMGQPQHF,TGTGCCAGCAGTGGAGACATGGGTCAGCCCCAGCATTTT
TRBV6-1,NA,NA,TRBJ1-2,CASSERGPGDYGYTF,TGTGCCAGCAGTGAAAGAGGGCCCGGGGACTATGGCTACACCTTC